Following are 24 T cell receptor beta chains from one sample sequenced in a study of T cell responses to AZD1222 COVID-19 vaccine. Using immunoSEQ multiplex PCR, the repertoire was profiled, and TCRdb retains in-frame clones only, with some absent. The sample yields under 200,000 clones, roughly 92% seen once. The sequenced sample was peripheral blood, obtained on day 0 of AZD1222 vaccination. These receptors were taken from an adult in good health.

About this clone: This specimen includes other DNA sequences encoding the same CDR3. Here the CDR3 DNA reads TGCAGTGCAGGGCCCGGAAACACCATATATTTT. It is translated as CSAGPGNTIYF. This chain connects TRBV20-1 to TRBJ1-3; D is undetermined. The CDR3 spans 11 residues. CDR1 is DFQATT and CDR2 is SNEGSKA in the germline V gene (reference sequence). V dropped 6 bases and J dropped 4 bases, with 7 bases sitting between them.

The chain couples TRBV19 to TRBJ2-1; TRBD2 aligns across 11 bases. The V gene's germline CDR1 is LNHDA and CDR2 SQIVND (reference sequence). The J segment lost 6 bases and the V segment lost 7 bases, leaving 8 bases of the junction unmatched. The CDR3 is 15 amino acids. The chain's CDR3 is CASTQGSGRANEQFF. The CDR3 region has the DNA TGTGCCAGTACCCAGGGTAGCGGGAGGGCCAATGAGCAGTTCTTC.

This sequence joins TRBV10-3 and TRBJ2-6, with D possibly matching TRBD1 (5 bases). Germline CDR1 and CDR2: ENHRY and SYGVKD. V was cut by 4 bases and J by 1 base, with 17 bases left in between. The CDR3 runs 18 residues. CDR3: CAISGGVGQVSGANVLTF. The CDR3 bases are TGTGCCATCAGTGGGGGTGTGGGGCAGGTGTCTGGGGCCAACGTCCTGACTTTC.

The V and J genes are TRBV29-1 and TRBJ2-7, with D unclear. CDR3 size: 11 residues. Germline values: CDR1 SQVTM, CDR2 ANQGSEA. Trimming left V 7 bases short and J 3 bases short, with 10 bases between. Written as DNA, the CDR3 is TGCAGCGGGACCGTTTTCTACGAGCAGTACTTC. It is translated as CSGTVFYEQYF.

The DNA of the CDR3 is TGTGCCAGCGCCATGGGGACAGGGATCGGCGAGCAGTACTTC. Residues: CASAMGTGIGEQYF. The chain has TRBV27 and TRBJ2-7; 9 bases are a match to TRBD1. Germline lookup yields CDR1 MNHEY and CDR2 SMNVEV (reference sequence). The CDR3 covers 14 residues. With 8 bases clipped from V and 6 bases from J, the junction kept 11 bases outside the gene matches.

Concerning this clone itself: One junction end disagrees with the germline gene, perhaps due to a read error. The CDR3 DNA is TGTGCCAGTAGCATAGGGTCCACCTCCTACAATGAGCAGTTCTTC. This gives the protein CASSIGSTSYNEQFF. V usage is TRBV19 and J usage is TRBJ2-1; D gene uncertain. This CDR3 region has 15 residues. Germline V gene data show CDR1 as LNHDA and CDR2 as SQIVND (reference sequence).

The gene calls are TRBV7-9 and TRBJ2-7; D unclear. V was cut by 5 bases and J by 6 bases, with 17 bases left in between. The CDR3 is 14 residues long. The germline V gene has CDR1 SEHNR and CDR2 FQNEAQ (reference sequence). CDR3 nucleotide sequence: TGTGCCAGCAGCCCCGGGTCGCTCTCCGGCGAGCAGTACTTC. Translating gives CASSPGSLSGEQYF.

J is TRBJ2-2 and V is TRBV4-1, with TRBD2 matching 12 bases. CDR1 is MGHRA, CDR2 YSYEKL, per germline. The V and J ends lost 8 bases and 6 bases, in that order; junction bases with no gene match: 10. This CDR3 has 16 residues. The CDR3 here is CASGKVTSGGPGELFF. The CDR3 DNA is TGCGCCAGCGGGAAAGTGACTAGCGGGGGTCCCGGGGAGCTGTTTTTT.

The genes are TRBV7-9 and TRBJ2-7; the D is unclear. The CDR3 runs to 12 residues. CDR1 is SEHNR, CDR2 FQNEAQ, per germline (reference sequence). Trimming removed 3 bases from V and 2 bases from J, with 5 bases in between. The CDR3 loop reads CASSLSPYEQYF. DNA for the CDR3: TGTGCCAGCAGCTTGAGCCCCTACGAGCAGTACTTC.

This chain connects TRBV12-3 or TRBV12-4 to TRBJ2-1, with TRBD2 identical over 7 bases. The CDR3 contains 13 residues. With V trimmed by 5 bases and J by 7 bases, 5 bases remained unmatched. CDR3 DNA: TGTGCCAGCAGTCCCAGCGGGGTTAATGAGCAGTTCTTC. It is translated as CASSPSGVNEQFF.

The gene calls are TRBV5-1 and TRBJ2-1; 7 nucleotides align to TRBD2. CDR3 size: 17 residues. After removal of 4 bases from V and 4 bases from J, the junction contained 14 bases not matched to a gene. Germline-derived CDR1 and CDR2 are SGHRS and YFSETQ. The CDR3 coding sequence is TGCGCCAGCAGCCCACGGGGGTCTAGCGGCCATTACAATGAGCAGTTCTTC. Its protein is CASSPRGSSGHYNEQFF. Drawing the rest from reference TRBV5-1 and TRBJ2-1, the complete variable domain is KAGVTQTPRYLIKTRGQQVTLSCSPISGHRSVSWYQQTPGQGLQFLFEYFSETQRNKGNFPGRFSGRQFSNSRSEMNVSTLELGDSALYLCASSPRGSSGHYNEQFFGPGTRLTVL.

V is TRBV7-2 and J is TRBJ1-5, with D unresolved. Trimming removed 2 bases from V and 4 bases from J, with 9 bases in between. The CDR3 has 14 residues. Germline V gives CDR1 SGHTA, CDR2 FQGNSA. The CDR3 DNA sequence: TGTGCCAGCAGCTTAACGGTGATAAATCAGCCCCAGCATTTT. Translating it yields CASSLTVINQPQHF.

The chain uses TRBV5-1 and TRBJ2-7, with unresolved D. The germline CDR1 and CDR2 sequences are SGHRS and YFSETQ. Trimming stripped 1 base from V and 4 bases from J, with 9 bases between. The CDR3 totals 13 residues. The CDR3 region is CASSLPDGYEQYF. Here the CDR3 DNA reads TGCGCCAGCAGCTTGCCTGACGGATACGAGCAGTACTTC.

This rearrangement joins TRBV5-1 to TRBJ1-3; D call uncertain. Germline V lookup: CDR1 SGHRS, CDR2 YFSETQ. The V end lost 7 bases, the J end lost 2 bases, and 10 bases lay between the germline ends. The length of the CDR3 is 13 residues. CDR3 amino acids: CASHPGTGNTIYF. As DNA, the CDR3 is TGCGCCAGCCACCCCGGGACTGGAAACACCATATATTTT.

The genes are TRBV19 and TRBJ1-3; perhaps TRBD1 as D (6 bases). V was clipped by 7 bases and J by 2 bases, with 15 bases between them. The CDR3 is made up of 15 amino acids. CDR1 is LNHDA and CDR2 is SQIVND in the germline V gene (reference sequence). CDR3 sequence: CASKRGAGPGNTIYF. In nucleotides, the CDR3 is TGTGCCAGTAAACGGGGGGCAGGTCCTGGAAACACCATATATTTT.

This chain links TRBV15 with TRBJ2-1; 13 bases match TRBD2. V dropped 0 bases and J dropped 9; count of bases not matched to a gene: 2. The V gene's germline CDR1 is LNHNV and CDR2 YYDKDF (reference sequence). This CDR3 has 15 amino acids. CDR3 in DNA: TGTGCCACCAGCAGAGATCGACTAGCGGGAGGTGAGCAGTTCTTC. Amino acid sequence: CATSRDRLAGGEQFF.

The J gene is TRBJ1-3, the V gene TRBV12-3 or TRBV12-4; D remains ambiguous. V gave up 6 bases and J gave up 5 bases, with 2 bases separating them. This CDR3 contains 10 residues. The DNA of the CDR3 is TGTGCCAGCAGCAGAAACACCATATATTTT. Protein: CASSRNTIYF.

The CDR3 DNA sequence: TGTGCCTGGAGAGTTAGCGCCTCCTACGAGCAGTACTTC. This codes for CAWRVSASYEQYF. V is TRBV30 and J is TRBJ2-7, with a weak D call TRBD2 (5 bases). The germline gives CDR1 GTSNPN, CDR2 SVGIG (reference sequence). This CDR3 has 13 amino acids. Trimming left V 3 bases short and J 0 bases short, with 9 bases between.

This chain connects TRBV10-3 to TRBJ1-5, with D perhaps matching TRBD1 (6 bases). V dropped 3 bases and J dropped 1 base, with 10 bases sitting between them. Germline V gene sequence: CDR1 ENHRY, CDR2 SYGVKD. The CDR3 totals 15 residues. The CDR3 DNA sequence: TGTGCCATCAGTGAAACAGGGAGGAGCAATCAGCCCCAGCATTTT. Amino acids: CAISETGRSNQPQHF.

This clone was counted a single time. This sequence joins TRBV6-1 and TRBJ1-5; D remains ambiguous. The CDR3 has 15 residues. Trimming cost V 3 bases and J 4 bases, with 13 bases left between them. Germline CDR1 is MNHNS and CDR2 is SASEGT. Here the CDR3 DNA reads TGTGCCAGCAGTGAGTTTGGGTTAGGGAATCAGCCCCAGCATTTT. Its protein product is CASSEFGLGNQPQHF.

The chain employs TRBV7-2 and TRBJ1-5; D remains ambiguous. The CDR3 is made up of 13 amino acids. Germline V gene data show CDR1 as SGHTA and CDR2 as FQGNSA. V shed 5 bases and J shed 2 bases, with 7 bases lying between them. In DNA form, the CDR3 reads TGTGCCAGCAGCGCTACCCGCAATCAGCCCCAGCATTTT. Its protein product is CASSATRNQPQHF.

The chain couples TRBV11-1 to TRBJ1-2; D is ambiguous. The CDR3 covers 13 residues. Germline V gene data show CDR1 as SGHAT and CDR2 as FQDESV (reference sequence). Trimming pared 5 bases from V and 2 bases from J, leaving 9 bases between. CDR3 DNA sequence: TGTGCCAGCAGCCCGGCGGGAAACTATGGCTACACCTTC. Its translation is CASSPAGNYGYTF.

V usage is TRBV5-5 and J usage is TRBJ1-2; D gene uncertain. V was pared by 4 bases and J by 4 bases, with 20 bases between. Germline-derived CDR1 and CDR2 are SGHKS and YYEKEE (reference sequence). CDR3 length: 16 residues. CDR3 nucleotide sequence: TGTGCCAGCAGCCTTCAAGGGATTGTGGAACTCTATGGCTACACCTTC. Its translation: CASSLQGIVELYGYTF.

V usage is TRBV27 and J usage is TRBJ2-1; 9 nucleotides agree with TRBD2. Germline CDR1 and CDR2: MNHEY and SMNVEV (reference sequence). The CDR3 sequence is 16 residues long. The V gene end was trimmed by 7 bases and the J gene end by 4 bases; junction bases not matched to a gene: 11. In DNA, the CDR3 is TGTGCCAGCATCGATAGAACTAGCGGGTATTACAATGAGCAGTTCTTC. As protein: CASIDRTSGYYNEQFF.